A selection of T cell receptor beta chains follows, all from one sample in a study of cytotoxic CD8 clonotypes in ibrutinib-treated CLL. Some clones are missing from TCRdb's copy, which holds only in-frame ones; the method was immunoSEQ multiplex PCR. In the table there are 200,000 to 250,000 clones, less than 75% of which are singletons. The sample was PBMCs, taken after 24 months of ibrutinib treatment. The receptors here all came from a human donor with chronic lymphocytic leukemia. The CDR3 runs from the conserved cysteine through the conserved F or W. The D gene is left open where the match is weak. Some rows mark clone size as missing; the rest say once, few, many or name a class of expanded clone.

d_gene | j_gene | abundance | v_gene | CDR3aa | CDR3nt
NA | TRBJ1-4 | NA | TRBV6-5 | CASKPGGGEKLFF | TGTGCCAGCAAGCCCGGGGGTGGTGAAAAACTGTTTTTT
NA | TRBJ2-3 | few | TRBV30 | CAWSQSGYGTDTQYF | TGTGCCTGGAGTCAAAGCGGGTACGGCACAGATACGCAGTATTTT
NA | TRBJ1-2 | NA | TRBV4-1 | CASSQDGGYGYTF | TGCGCCAGCAGCCAGGACGGAGGCTATGGCTACACCTTC
NA | TRBJ1-1 | once | TRBV30 | CAWSVRAGGDTEAFF | TGTGCCTGGAGTGTACGGGCGGGTGGGGACACTGAAGCTTTCTTT
NA | TRBJ2-7 | NA | TRBV19 | CASSIGAYEQYF | TGTGCCAGTAGTATAGGTGCTTACGAGCAGTACTTC
NA | TRBJ2-7 | NA | TRBV2 | CASSDGNNYEQYF | TGTGCCAGCAGTGATGGGAACAACTACGAGCAGTACTTC
NA | TRBJ2-7 | NA | TRBV2 | CASSERTTSYEQYF | TGTGCCAGCAGTGAACGGACAACCTCCTACGAGCAGTACTTC
NA | TRBJ2-3 | few | TRBV28 | CASSAVTDTQYF | TGTGCCAGCAGTGCCGTCACAGATACGCAGTATTTT
NA | TRBJ2-7 | NA | TRBV18 | CASSPPEAYEQYF | TGTGCCAGCTCACCACCAGAAGCCTACGAGCAGTACTTC
NA | TRBJ2-3 | few | TRBV12-5 | CASGLVLGPTDTQYF | TGTGCTAGTGGTTTGGTTCTGGGGCCCACAGATACGCAGTATTTT
TRBD2 | TRBJ2-7 | NA | TRBV6-5 | CATGTSGSYEQYF | TGTGCCACCGGGACTAGCGGGAGTTACGAGCAGTACTTC
NA | TRBJ1-3 | NA | TRBV27 | CASSLSAGNTIYF | TGTGCCAGCAGTTTATCCGCCGGAAACACCATATATTTT
NA | TRBJ1-2 | few | TRBV19 | CASRPDRNYGYTF | TGTGCCAGTAGACCCGACAGAAACTATGGCTACACCTTC
NA | TRBJ2-1 | NA | TRBV19 | CASSIVGEQFF | TGTGCCAGTAGCATAGTCGGCGAGCAGTTCTTC
NA | TRBJ1-1 | NA | TRBV5-1 | CASSWRGETEAFF | TGCGCCAGCAGCTGGAGGGGGGAGACTGAAGCTTTCTTT
NA | TRBJ1-2 | NA | TRBV15 | CATSRGIADGGNYGYTF | TGTGCCACCAGCAGAGGAATAGCGGACGGTGGAAACTATGGCTACACCTTC
NA | TRBJ2-5 | NA | TRBV5-4 | CASSLFAAQETQYF | TGTGCCAGCAGCTTGTTCGCGGCCCAAGAGACCCAGTACTTC
TRBD2 | TRBJ2-1 | NA | TRBV5-1 | CASSLQRASGGLDNEQFF | TGCGCCAGCAGCCTTCAACGGGCTAGCGGGGGCCTTGACAATGAGCAGTTCTTC
NA | TRBJ1-4 | NA | TRBV7-2 | CASRYRGGPNEKLFF | TGTGCCAGCAGGTACCGTGGAGGTCCTAATGAAAAACTGTTTTTT
NA | TRBJ1-1 | few | TRBV6-5 | CASSYPTSREAFF | TGTGCCAGCAGTTACCCCACGAGTCGGGAAGCTTTCTTT
NA | TRBJ1-5 | NA | TRBV6-5 | CASSYSPGANQPQHF | TGTGCCAGCAGTTACTCGCCGGGGGCGAATCAGCCCCAGCATTTT
TRBD1 | TRBJ2-3 | NA | TRBV28 | CASRGGQDTDTQYF | TGTGCCAGCAGGGGGGGACAGGACACAGATACGCAGTATTTT
NA | TRBJ2-7 | NA | TRBV28 | CASSPGRYEQYF | TGTGCCAGCAGTCCCGGCAGGTACGAGCAGTACTTC
TRBD1 | TRBJ2-7 | few | TRBV6-1 | CASSPGTGDPEQYF | TGTGCCAGCAGTCCCGGGACAGGGGATCCCGAGCAGTACTTC
NA | TRBJ2-1 | NA | TRBV15 | CATSRETSNGLNEQFF | TGTGCCACCAGCAGAGAGACTAGTAATGGCCTGAATGAGCAGTTCTTC
NA | TRBJ1-2 | once | TRBV27 | CASKTYPYGYTF | TGTGCCAGCAAAACTTACCCCTATGGCTACACCTTC
NA | TRBJ2-5 | few | TRBV18 | CASSLGPSAWETQYF | TGTGCCAGCTCACTAGGGCCCTCAGCTTGGGAGACCCAGTACTTC
TRBD1 | TRBJ1-5 | NA | TRBV4-3 | CASTGPRDRGPNQPQHF | TGCGCCAGCACGGGACCGAGAGACAGGGGGCCCAATCAGCCCCAGCATTTT
NA | TRBJ1-2 | once | TRBV28 | CASRLMGASNYGYTF | TGTGCCAGCCGCCTCATGGGCGCTTCGAACTATGGCTACACCTTC
TRBD1 | TRBJ2-7 | NA | TRBV9 | CARDRGPYEQYF | TGTGCCAGAGACAGGGGGCCTTACGAGCAGTACTTC
TRBD2 | TRBJ2-7 | NA | TRBV7-9 | CASSLVLAGGEQYF | TGTGCCAGCAGCTTAGTACTAGCGGGAGGTGAGCAGTACTTC
NA | TRBJ2-2 | NA | TRBV7-8 | CASSRLGHLNTGELFF | TGTGCCAGCAGCCGACTGGGCCACCTGAACACCGGGGAGCTGTTTTTT
NA | TRBJ2-7 | NA | TRBV19 | CATSTPATYEQYF | TGTGCCACCTCGACACCGGCAACCTACGAGCAGTACTTC
NA | TRBJ2-7 | NA | TRBV2 | CASGRGLEGLNLYEQYF | TGTGCCAGCGGTCGGGGTCTGGAGGGGCTTAACCTCTACGAGCAGTACTTC
NA | TRBJ2-5 | NA | TRBV11-2 | CASSLDRALGQETQYF | TGTGCCAGCAGCTTAGATCGAGCGTTAGGCCAAGAGACCCAGTACTTC
TRBD2 | TRBJ2-1 | NA | TRBV5-1 | CASSLLTSENNEQFF | TGCGCCAGCAGCTTGTTAACTAGCGAGAACAATGAGCAGTTCTTC
TRBD1 | TRBJ2-5 | NA | TRBV18 | CASSPRDRDRVETQYF | TGTGCCAGCTCACCCCGAGACAGGGACAGGGTGGAGACCCAGTACTTC
NA | TRBJ2-4 | NA | TRBV27 | CASRPRTLPDAKNIQYF | TGTGCCAGCAGACCGAGGACACTCCCAGACGCCAAAAACATTCAGTACTTC
TRBD2 | TRBJ2-4 | NA | TRBV7-8 | CATAGAENIQYF | TGTGCCACTGCGGGAGCGGAAAACATTCAGTACTTC
NA | TRBJ2-4 | NA | TRBV9 | CASSTTGTPNDIQYF | TGTGCCAGCAGCACAACCGGGACGCCCAATGACATTCAGTACTTC
TRBD2 | TRBJ2-5 | NA | TRBV5-1 | CASSLIPSGKETQYF | TGCGCCAGCAGCTTGATTCCTAGCGGGAAGGAGACCCAGTACTTC
NA | TRBJ1-1 | once | TRBV27 | CASSPLGGGRMNTEAFF | TGTGCCAGCAGTCCCCTAGGTGGGGGCAGGATGAACACTGAAGCTTTCTTT
NA | TRBJ2-1 | NA | TRBV29-1 | CSALWSGGNYISYNEQFF | TGCAGCGCCCTCTGGTCCGGCGGGAATTACATCTCCTACAATGAGCAGTTCTTC
NA | TRBJ1-1 | once | TRBV29-1 | CSVDFGGRYFTEAFF | TGCAGCGTTGACTTTGGCGGCAGATACTTCACTGAAGCTTTCTTT
NA | TRBJ2-5 | NA | TRBV19 | CASGKIQETQYF | TGTGCCAGTGGTAAGATCCAAGAGACCCAGTACTTC
NA | TRBJ2-3 | NA | TRBV5-6 | CASSLEGDTQYF | TGTGCCAGCAGCTTGGAAGGAGATACGCAGTATTTT
TRBD2 | TRBJ2-5 | NA | TRBV30 | CAWSSRGVETQYF | TGTGCCTGGAGTAGCCGGGGGGTAGAGACCCAGTACTTC
TRBD2 | TRBJ2-7 | NA | TRBV14 | CASSQFIAGNDYEQYF | TGTGCCAGCAGCCAATTCATAGCGGGAAATGACTACGAGCAGTACTTC
NA | TRBJ2-5 | few | TRBV5-1 | CASSLSRPPQETQYF | TGCGCCAGCAGCCTTAGTAGACCCCCACAAGAGACCCAGTACTTC
NA | TRBJ2-1 | NA | TRBV10-3 | CAQGDLNEQFF | TGTGCCCAGGGAGATTTGAATGAGCAGTTCTTC
NA | TRBJ2-7 | NA | TRBV6-5 | CASSPGSEQYF | TGTGCCAGCAGTCCCGGTAGCGAGCAGTACTTC
NA | TRBJ2-3 | NA | TRBV28 | CASREGRPTDTQYF | TGTGCCAGCCGAGAGGGGCGGCCCACAGATACGCAGTATTTT
TRBD2 | TRBJ2-7 | few | TRBV28 | CASIDGLAGDEQYF | TGTGCCAGCATAGACGGACTAGCGGGAGACGAGCAGTACTTC
NA | TRBJ1-2 | NA | TRBV28 | CASSSGIDNYGYTF | TGTGCCAGCAGTTCAGGAATAGACAACTATGGCTACACCTTC
NA | TRBJ2-7 | NA | TRBV28 | CASSVAGGWSYEQYF | TGTGCCAGCAGTGTCGCCGGGGGTTGGTCCTACGAGCAGTACTTC